The 29 T cell receptor beta chains below were found in one sample sequenced in a study of tumor-infiltrating lymphocytes in primary liver carcinoma. It was unsorted whole blood that yielded blood RNA, and germline DNA was also extracted. A constant-region primer served to make TCR beta cDNA from roughly 460 ng total RNA. Three nested multiplex PCR rounds, a slightly modified ARM-PCR method, built the TCR beta libraries. The study ran its first two PCR rounds for about 11 cycles each, using TRBV1-TRBV30 forward primers and a C-beta reverse primer. TCRdb reprocessed the multiplex PCR reads via MiXCR and lists one record per CDR3 protein. This sample has about 310,000 distinct CDR3 sequences, with about three fifths found just once. Sequencing was performed on peripheral blood. All receptors come from a young woman with primary liver carcinoma and hepatitis B virus infection.

V is TRBV5-4 and J is TRBJ2-3; D ambiguous. Germline V gives CDR1 SGHNT, CDR2 YYREEE (reference sequence). Trimming removed 4 bases from V and 2 bases from J, with 23 bases in between. The CDR3 is made up of 18 amino acids. CDR3 region: CASSPGYAEALHTDTQYF. The CDR3 DNA reads TGTGCCAGCAGCCCAGGCTATGCGGAAGCCCTTCACACAGATACGCAGTATTTT.

This clonotype was detected ten times or more. The chain links TRBV4-2 to TRBJ2-7; D remains ambiguous. V lost 1 base to trimming and J lost 2 bases, with 15 bases between them. CDR1 and CDR2 from the germline V gene are LGHNA and YNFKEQ. CDR3 length: 16 residues. The CDR3 DNA reads TGTGCCAGCAGCCAAGTTGCCGGGTCGACCACCTACGAGCAGTACTTC. It yields the protein CASSQVAGSTTYEQYF.

Turning to this clonotype: This may come from a read error, since a much larger clone is one base off. This chain joins TRBV29-1 and TRBJ1-3; tentatively, D is TRBD1 (5 bases). CDR1 SQVTM and CDR2 ANQGSEA come from the germline V gene. With 3 bases removed from V and 2 bases from J, the gap between germline ends came to 20 bases. The CDR3 loop spans 17 amino acids. DNA of the CDR3: TGCAGCGTTGAGCAGGGTCTCGGGCATGAGGCTGGAAACACCATATATTTT. Translation gives CSVEQGLGHEAGNTIYF.

This clonotype appeared many times. The chain employs TRBV6-2 or TRBV6-3 and TRBJ2-3; perhaps TRBD2 as D (6 bases). Deletions cut 5 bases from V and 5 bases from J, with 8 bases between. The CDR3 loop spans 12 amino acids. Germline V gene lookup returns CDR1 MNHEY and CDR2 SVGEGT. This CDR3 reads CASSQAGDTQYF. In nucleotides, the CDR3 is TGTGCCAGCAGTCAAGCGGGAGATACGCAGTATTTT.

As for this clonotype: This may be a read error, as it is one base from a much larger clone. This chain joins TRBV29-1 and TRBJ2-3; 9 nucleotides agree with TRBD2. This CDR3 has 14 amino acids. CDR1 and CDR2 (germline): SQVTM, ANQGSEA. The CDR3 loop reads CSVGSSGSTDTEYF. CDR3 in DNA: TGCAGCGTGGGCAGTAGCGGGAGCACAGATACGGAGTATTTT.

Comment on this clonotype: Possible read error: a much larger clone is one base away. The chain is built from TRBV29-1 and TRBJ1-5; 9 bases are a match to TRBD1. CDR1 is SQVTM and CDR2 is ANQGSEA in the germline V gene. The CDR3 consists of 15 residues. V lost 6 bases to trimming and J lost 4 bases; unmatched junction nucleotides: 10. CDR3 sequence (DNA): TGCAGCGTCAGGGGACAGGGAAGGCAAAATCAGCCCCAGCATTTT. Amino acid sequence: CSVRGQGRQNQPQHF.

The V gene is TRBV6-1, the J gene TRBJ2-3; D is ambiguous. Germline CDR1 MNHNS, CDR2 SASEGT. CDR3 length equals 15 residues. The ends were cut back, 3 bases at V and 3 bases at J, with 13 bases in the middle. CDR3 protein: CASSDPSVSTDTQYF. The CDR3 region has the DNA TGTGCCAGCAGTGATCCCAGTGTTAGTACAGATACGCAGTATTTT.

The CDR3 region is CASSSGSYLHGYTF. CDR3 sequence (DNA): TGTGCCAGCTCGTCCGGGTCCTACCTCCATGGCTACACCTTC. The J gene is TRBJ1-2, the V gene TRBV12-3 or TRBV12-4; D is uncertain. CDR3 length equals 14 residues. Trimming left V 8 bases short and J 6 bases short, with 19 bases between.

The CDR3 spells CGGKTGYFPTDTQYF. As DNA, the CDR3 is TGCGGCGGAAAGACAGGGTATTTCCCCACAGATACGCAGTATTTT. The chain uses TRBV29-1 and TRBJ2-3, with 7 bases identical to TRBD1. The CDR3 is made up of 15 amino acids. CDR1 and CDR2 (germline): SQVTM, ANQGSEA.

This sequence joins TRBV1 and TRBJ1-6; the tabulated D call, TRBD1, remains unverified against the DNA. TRBV1 is given as a pseudogene. CDR3 length: 17 residues. The CDR3 reads CTSSHAGTGAWNSPLHF. DNA for the CDR3: TGCACCAGCAGCCACGCAGGGACAGGGGCTTGGAATTCACCCCTCCACTTT.

About this clonotype itself: Relative to the germline gene, one junction end is altered; a read error may explain this. The genes are TRBV11-2 and TRBJ1-2; tentative D call: TRBD1 (5 bases). Germline V CDR1 and CDR2: SGHAT, FQNNGV. The CDR3 covers 13 residues. The CDR3 nucleotides are TGTGCCAGCAGCCGGGGGGACCCCTATGGCTACATCTTC. It specifies CASSRGDPYGYIF.

The chain carries TRBV29-1 and TRBJ1-1; 10 bases are a match to TRBD1. CDR3 length: 13 amino acids. V lost 6 bases to trimming and J lost 8 bases; unmatched junction nucleotides: 9. The germline CDR1 and CDR2 sequences are SQVTM and ANQGSEA. The chain's CDR3 is CSVARTGGQEAFF. The CDR3 coding sequence is TGCAGCGTGGCCAGGACAGGGGGGCAGGAAGCTTTCTTT.

This clonotype has at least ten counts. The gene calls are TRBV11-2 and TRBJ2-4; D is possibly TRBD1 or TRBD2 (6 bases each). Germline V gives CDR1 SGHAT, CDR2 FQNNGV. Trimming cost V 4 bases and J 1 base, with 14 bases left between them. There are 16 residues in the CDR3. CDR3 DNA: TGTGCCAGCAGCTCACAGGGAGGTTTGGCCAAAAACATTCAGTACTTC. Protein product: CASSSQGGLAKNIQYF.

This clonotype has just a few counts. The chain uses TRBV14 and TRBJ2-1; D is undetermined. V was clipped by 3 bases and J by 9 bases, with 15 bases between them. Germline V gives CDR1 SGHDN, CDR2 FVKESK. The CDR3 extends over 14 amino acids. Written as DNA, the CDR3 is TGTGCCAGCAGCCATCTTAGTAGTATTAGTGAGCAGTTCTTC. It encodes CASSHLSSISEQFF. Drawing the rest from reference TRBV14 and TRBJ2-1, the complete variable domain is EAGVTQFPSHSVIEKGQTVTLRCDPISGHDNLYWYRRVMGKEIKFLLHFVKESKQDESGMPNNRFLAERTGGTYSTLKVQPAELEDSGVYFCASSHLSSISEQFFGPGTRLTVL.

The chain carries TRBV6-2 or TRBV6-3 and TRBJ2-2; 10 bases line up with TRBD1. This CDR3 contains 20 residues. V dropped 5 bases and J dropped 6; count of bases not matched to a gene: 21. Germline values: CDR1 MNHEY, CDR2 SVGEGT. The CDR3 spells CASSQNPGTGVFSVPGELFF. CDR3 bases: TGTGCCAGCAGTCAGAATCCCGGGACAGGGGTGTTCTCAGTCCCCGGGGAGCTGTTTTTT.

This chain joins TRBV6-1 and TRBJ2-7, with D perhaps matching TRBD1 (7 bases). The V end lost 7 bases, the J end lost 8 bases, and 15 bases lay between the germline ends. The CDR3 sequence is 12 residues long. Germline V gene lookup returns CDR1 MNHNS and CDR2 SASEGT. CDR3 sequence: CASISGGRQQYF. In nucleotides, the CDR3 is TGTGCCAGCATCTCAGGGGGGCGTCAGCAGTACTTC.

The chain links TRBV12-3 or TRBV12-4 to TRBJ1-2; D not certain. Deletions cut 5 bases from V and 4 bases from J, with 8 bases between. The CDR3 contains 12 residues. The CDR3 nucleotides read TGTGCCAGCAGTCTCAACGGCTATGGCTACACCTTC. Translating gives CASSLNGYGYTF.

V and J are TRBV6-2 or TRBV6-3 and TRBJ2-7; TRBD2 might be the D (5 bases). Trimming took off 5 bases at V and 4 bases at J, with 18 bases between the two ends. Per germline, CDR1 MNHEY and CDR2 SVGEGT. The CDR3 sequence is 15 residues long. The CDR3 bases are TGTGCCAGCAGTAGAGAACTACTAGGCAGGTACGAGCAGTACTTC. Its translation: CASSRELLGRYEQYF.

This clonotype has a count of ten or more. V and J are TRBV29-1 and TRBJ2-5; 8 nucleotides align to TRBD1. Trimming cost V 6 bases and J 4 bases; bases outside gene matches: 4. From germline, CDR1 is SQVTM and CDR2 ANQGSEA. The CDR3 sequence is 12 residues long. The CDR3 loop reads CSVPQGGETQYF. The CDR3 DNA reads as TGCAGCGTGCCACAGGGGGGAGAGACCCAGTACTTC. Complete variable domain (other parts from reference TRBV29-1 and TRBJ2-5): SAVISQKPSRDICQRGTSLTIQCQVDSQVTMMFWYRQQPGQSLTLIATANQGSEATYESGFVIDKFPISRPNLTFSTLTVSNMSPEDSSIYLCSVPQGGETQYFGPGTRLLVL.

Of note for this clonotype: A much larger clonotype is one base distant, so this may be a read error. This chain uses TRBV28 with TRBJ1-1, with D perhaps matching TRBD1 (6 bases). The CDR3 spans 15 residues. CDR1 MDHEN and CDR2 SYDVKM come from the germline V gene. CDR3 in DNA: TGTGCCATCAGTTCGCCGGGACAAAGGAACACTGAAGCTTTCTTT. Translating it yields CAISSPGQRNTEAFF. Full variable domain (outside the CDR3, taken from reference TRBV28 and TRBJ1-1): DVKVTQSSRYLVKRTGEKVFLECVQDMDHENMFWYRQDPGLGLRLIYFSYDVKMKEKGDIPEGYSVSREKKERFSLILESASTNQTSMYLCAISSPGQRNTEAFFGQGTRLTVV.

This clonotype was recorded many times. The chain joins TRBV10-2 to TRBJ1-5; the D gene is possibly TRBD1 (5 bases). CDR1 WSHSY and CDR2 SAAADI come from the germline V gene. CDR3 length: 13 amino acids. V was clipped by 5 bases and J by 7 bases, with 12 bases between them. CDR3 residues: CASSSGVRQPQHF. In DNA form, the CDR3 reads TGCGCCAGCAGTTCGGGGGTACGACAGCCCCAGCATTTT.

This clonotype was observed many times. The chain recombines TRBV6-2 or TRBV6-3 with TRBJ2-2; 7 bases line up with TRBD1. After removal of 0 bases from V and 6 bases from J, the junction contained 4 bases not matched to a gene. The CDR3 length is 15 residues. Germline assignment: CDR1 MNHEY and CDR2 SVGEGT. The CDR3 region has the DNA TGTGCCAGCAGTTACTCGAGACAGGGTGCCGGGGAGCTGTTTTTT. Protein product: CASSYSRQGAGELFF.

This clonotype is a singleton in its sample. Being one base from a much bigger clone, this may be a read error. The chain has TRBV6-5 and TRBJ1-1; D ambiguous. Germline CDR1 and CDR2: MNHEY and SVGAGI. The CDR3 has 13 residues. The ends were cut back, 6 bases at V and 10 bases at J, with 18 bases in the middle. The CDR3 coding sequence is TGTGCCAGCAGACTGAAGAGGGCGGCGTCAGCTTTCTTT. Translated, it gives CASRLKRAASAFF.

This clonotype was detected ten times or more. This chain links TRBV11-2 with TRBJ2-7; 8 bases are shared with TRBD2. The length of the CDR3 is 15 residues. The V gene's germline CDR1 is SGHAT and CDR2 FQNNGV. Unmatched junction bases numbered 4, after V lost 3 bases and J lost 0 bases. In DNA, the CDR3 is TGTGCCAGCAGCTTCACTAGCGGAAGCTCCTACGAGCAGTACTTC. Translating it yields CASSFTSGSSYEQYF.

This clonotype appeared a single time. The CDR3 nucleotides are TGCAGCGTTAGTAGGGGCTGGGGGATGAACACTGAAGCTTTCTTT. Residues: CSVSRGWGMNTEAFF. The rearrangement uses TRBV29-1 and TRBJ1-1; D possibly corresponds to TRBD1 (5 bases). CDR1 is SQVTM, CDR2 ANQGSEA, per germline. The CDR3 has 15 residues. The V gene lost 5 bases and the J gene lost 0 bases, with 16 bases spanning the gap.

The sample holds a few counts of this clonotype. The chain has TRBV29-1 and TRBJ2-3; 10 bases agree with TRBD2. The CDR3 is 16 residues long. Germline CDR1 is SQVTM and CDR2 is ANQGSEA. Losses at the gene ends were 6 bases for V and 4 bases for J; bases not matched to a gene: 13. The CDR3 nucleotides read TGCAGCGTCGGAGGTGGAGCTAGCGGGAGACCAGATACGCAGTATTTT. As protein: CSVGGGASGRPDTQYF.

The genes are TRBV4-2 and TRBJ2-7; D possibly uses TRBD1 or TRBD2 (5 bases each). V lost 3 bases and J 3 bases, leaving 18 bases between the germline ends. This CDR3 has 16 amino acids. In germline, CDR1 is LGHNA, CDR2 YNFKEQ. The CDR3 DNA sequence: TGTGCCAGCAGCCACCCTCCCGGGACGGATTACTACGAGCAGTACTTC. It translates to CASSHPPGTDYYEQYF.

The chain couples TRBV6-5 to TRBJ2-7; D not certain. Germline CDR1 reads MNHEY; CDR2 reads SVGAGI. This CDR3 is 14 amino acids long. Trimming took 4 bases from V and 2 from J, leaving 12 bases between them. For the CDR3, the DNA is TGTGCCAGCAGTTGCTCCCACGGAACCTACGAGCAGTACTTC. It encodes CASSCSHGTYEQYF.

The chain has TRBV5-1 and TRBJ2-1, with 10 bases that match TRBD1. This CDR3 has 14 amino acids. From germline, CDR1 is SGHRS and CDR2 YFSETQ. V dropped 7 bases and J dropped 9; count of bases not matched to a gene: 10. The CDR3 here is CASGTGAVGVEQFF. The CDR3 DNA reads TGCGCCAGCGGGACAGGGGCGGTAGGAGTTGAGCAGTTCTTC.